The 29 T cell receptor beta chains below all came from one sample that was sequenced in a study of T-cell memory formation after mild COVID-19. From the 5' RACE reads, TCRdb called clonotypes with MiXCR, one entry per CDR3 protein. The sample carries about 430,000 distinct CDR3 sequences, approximately 25% recorded once. The sample consisted of PBMCs or a T cell subset sorted from them (not recorded which). All receptors derive from an adult woman who had mild COVID-19 (a few samples of this study predate the infection). Cell type and time point are not known.

This clonotype showed up just a few times. The V gene is TRBV5-6, the J gene TRBJ2-7; TRBD1 matches 7 bases. The trim removed 3 bases at V and 7 bases at J, leaving 13 bases unmatched. This CDR3 has 15 residues. Germline loops: CDR1 SGHDT, CDR2 YYEEEE. The CDR3 DNA sequence: TGTGCCAGCAGCTCGCCCTCACAGGGGCTGAGGGAGCAGTACTTC. Its protein product is CASSSPSQGLREQYF.

The chain carries TRBV5-1 and TRBJ2-2, with TRBD1 matching 7 bases. CDR3 length equals 16 residues. After removal of 4 bases from V and 1 base from J, the junction contained 7 bases not matched to a gene. Germline V gene data show CDR1 as SGHRS and CDR2 as YFSETQ. The CDR3 region is CASSRIGGRNTGELFF. CDR3 DNA sequence: TGCGCCAGCAGCCGGATAGGGGGCAGGAACACCGGGGAGCTGTTTTTT. Using reference TRBV5-1 and TRBJ2-2 for the parts outside the CDR3, the full variable domain is KAGVTQTPRYLIKTRGQQVTLSCSPISGHRSVSWYQQTPGQGLQFLFEYFSETQRNKGNFPGRFSGRQFSNSRSEMNVSTLELGDSALYLCASSRIGGRNTGELFFGEGSRLTVL.

The V call is TRBV5-1, the J call TRBJ1-2; D is unclear. Germline CDR1 SGHRS, CDR2 YFSETQ. CDR3 length: 14 amino acids. V lost 4 bases and J 6 bases, leaving 16 bases between the germline ends. CDR3 amino acids: CASSHGPSGNGYTF. CDR3 in DNA: TGCGCCAGCAGCCACGGGCCGTCCGGCAATGGCTACACCTTC.

This chain links TRBV12-3 or TRBV12-4 with TRBJ1-5; tentative D call: TRBD1 (5 bases). The CDR3 runs to 13 residues. The V end was cut by 6 bases, the J end by 7 bases, with 13 bases between. This chain's CDR3 is CASSLLRGQPQHF. The CDR3, as DNA: TGTGCCAGCAGCTTGTTACGGGGGCAGCCCCAGCATTTT.

The rearrangement links TRBV6-5 to TRBJ2-1, with TRBD2 matching over 12 bases. The CDR3 contains 16 residues. The germline V gene encodes CDR1 MNHEY and CDR2 SVGAGI. Trimming took 6 bases from V and 11 from J; bases not matched to a gene: 14. The CDR3 DNA reads as TGTGCCAGCAGCAGATCTAGCGGGAGGGCGTGGGCAAAGCAGTTCTTC. Its protein is CASSRSSGRAWAKQFF.

The chain combines TRBV9 with TRBJ2-3, with D uncertain. The CDR3 sequence is 14 residues long. Per the germline V gene, CDR1 is SGDLS and CDR2 is YYNGEE. V dropped 0 bases and J dropped 4 bases, with 9 bases sitting between them. DNA of the CDR3: TGTGCCAGCAGCGTAGTTGGGATCCCAGATACGCAGTATTTT. Its translation is CASSVVGIPDTQYF.

This chain connects TRBV4-3 to TRBJ2-3, with TRBD2 identical over 7 bases. The CDR3 covers 12 residues. CDR1 is LGHNA, CDR2 YSLEER, per germline. V shed 4 bases and J 10 bases; nucleotides not matched to a gene: 5. CDR3 in amino acids: CASSLGLGSQYF. DNA of the CDR3: TGCGCCAGCAGCCTCGGACTAGGCTCGCAGTATTTT.

In its sample, this clonotype was seen a few times. This chain connects TRBV29-1 to TRBJ2-5; 9 bases align to TRBD1. J gave up 2 bases and V 5 bases, and 12 bases lay outside the gene matches. Germline lookup yields CDR1 SQVTM and CDR2 ANQGSEA. This CDR3 has 16 residues. DNA of the CDR3: TGCAGCGTTATCCCGGGACAGGGAGGGTGGCAAGAGACCCAGTACTTC. As protein: CSVIPGQGGWQETQYF.

The chain's CDR3 is CASSLGVGTTYEQYF. The CDR3 nucleotides are TGTGCCAGCAGCTTAGGAGTGGGCACCACCTACGAGCAGTACTTC. This chain links TRBV7-9 with TRBJ2-7; D remains unclear. This CDR3 comprises 15 residues. Germline CDR1 reads SEHNR; CDR2 reads FQNEAQ (reference sequence). The V gene lost 1 base and the J gene lost 2 bases, with 12 bases spanning the gap.

The chain is built from TRBV5-6 and TRBJ2-5; D not resolved. The germline V gene has CDR1 SGHDT and CDR2 YYEEEE. This CDR3 has 14 residues. Between the trimmed V and J ends, which lost 1 base and 2 bases, there was a span of 9 bases. The CDR3 loop reads CASSLIIVQETQYF. The CDR3 bases are TGTGCCAGCAGCTTGATTATTGTTCAAGAGACCCAGTACTTC.

V and J are TRBV29-1 and TRBJ1-3; TRBD1 matches at 10 bases. Looked up from germline, CDR1 is SQVTM and CDR2 is ANQGSEA. This CDR3 has 15 residues. Trimming at V came to 6 bases and at J to 0 bases, leaving 5 bases not matched to a gene. CDR3 nucleotides: TGCAGCGTCCGGGACAGGGGCTCCTCTGGAAACACCATATATTTT. Translating gives CSVRDRGSSGNTIYF.

This clonotype occurred a few times. CDR3 DNA sequence: TGCGCCAGCAGCCACGGGGCTGGTAATTCACCCCTCCACTTT. It codes for CASSHGAGNSPLHF. The chain joins TRBV4-3 to TRBJ1-6; D might be TRBD1 (5 bases). Germline-derived CDR1 and CDR2 are LGHNA and YSLEER. CDR3 length: 14 amino acids. The V and J ends lost 3 bases and 6 bases respectively, with 9 bases between them.

The table lists this clonotype with a few counts. The chain combines TRBV6-5 with TRBJ2-1; 9 bases are a match to TRBD2. V dropped 5 bases and J dropped 4; count of bases not matched to a gene: 6. The CDR3 sequence is 15 residues long. Germline assignment: CDR1 MNHEY and CDR2 SVGAGI. The chain's CDR3 is CASSSSGSPYNEQFF. Written as DNA, the CDR3 is TGTGCCAGCAGTAGTAGCGGGAGTCCGTACAATGAGCAGTTCTTC.

This clonotype came up a few times. The chain couples TRBV4-1 to TRBJ1-2; D unclear. The CDR3 consists of 14 residues. The V gene's germline CDR1 is MGHRA and CDR2 YSYEKL. V was cut by 6 bases and J by 0 bases, with 11 bases left in between. CDR3: CASSPIRTNYGYTF. CDR3 DNA: TGCGCCAGCAGTCCCATCAGGACTAACTATGGCTACACCTTC.

This clonotype occurred many times. The genes are TRBV5-1 and TRBJ2-1; TRBD1 or TRBD2 may be the D gene (5 bases each). With 0 bases removed from V and 8 bases from J, the gap between germline ends came to 15 bases. CDR1 and CDR2 (germline): SGHRS, YFSETQ. The CDR3 consists of 15 residues. The CDR3 nucleotides are TGCGCCAGCAGCTTGGGAGGGGCCGGGGCTTATGAGCAGTTCTTC. Protein product: CASSLGGAGAYEQFF.

The gene calls are TRBV7-3 and TRBJ2-7; D not resolved. This CDR3 region has 13 residues. Germline CDR1 is SGHTA and CDR2 is FQGTGA. With 5 bases removed from V and 6 bases from J, the gap between germline ends came to 14 bases. CDR3 sequence: CASSPDVFREQYF. The CDR3 region has the DNA TGTGCCAGCAGCCCGGACGTATTTCGCGAGCAGTACTTC.

This clonotype was found many times. The chain uses TRBV4-3 and TRBJ2-7; 8 nucleotides align to TRBD1. With V trimmed by 1 base and J by 3 bases, 11 bases remained unmatched. The CDR3 covers 17 residues. Germline V gene data show CDR1 as LGHNA and CDR2 as YSLEER. DNA of the CDR3: TGCGCCAGCAGCCAAGGGGACAGGCAATACGGGGTCTACGAGCAGTACTTC. Protein sequence: CASSQGDRQYGVYEQYF.

The chain couples TRBV7-2 to TRBJ1-6, with D hard to call. Trimming removed 1 base from V and 10 bases from J, with 8 bases in between. In germline, CDR1 is SGHTA, CDR2 FQGNSA. The CDR3 runs 13 residues. This CDR3 reads CASSLVSESPLHF. The CDR3 nucleotides are TGTGCCAGCAGCTTAGTCTCTGAGTCACCCCTCCACTTT.

This chain uses TRBV5-1 with TRBJ2-1; D is unresolved. V shed 1 base and J shed 6 bases, with 11 bases lying between them. The length of the CDR3 is 14 residues. Germline V gives CDR1 SGHRS, CDR2 YFSETQ. CDR3 bases: TGCGCCAGCAGCTTGTGGCTAGTAAGCAATGAGCAGTTCTTC. Its protein is CASSLWLVSNEQFF. The whole variable domain, filled in from reference TRBV5-1 and TRBJ2-1, reads KAGVTQTPRYLIKTRGQQVTLSCSPISGHRSVSWYQQTPGQGLQFLFEYFSETQRNKGNFPGRFSGRQFSNSRSEMNVSTLELGDSALYLCASSLWLVSNEQFFGPGTRLTVL.

V usage is TRBV20-1 and J usage is TRBJ1-2; TRBD1 might be the D (5 bases). The CDR3 is 13 residues long. In germline, CDR1 is DFQATT, CDR2 SNEGSKA (reference sequence). V was pared by 0 bases and J by 8 bases, with 13 bases between. In DNA form, the CDR3 reads TGCAGTGCTAGAGACAGGGTCAATGGAGGCTACACCTTC. Translating gives CSARDRVNGGYTF.

In this sample, this clonotype turned up a few times. The V gene is TRBV12-3 or TRBV12-4, the J gene TRBJ1-2; D possibly corresponds to TRBD1 (5 bases). Trimming pared 3 bases from V and 8 bases from J, leaving 16 bases between. The CDR3 has 14 residues. The CDR3 DNA sequence: TGTGCCAGCAGTTTTGATCAGGGTACGAGCGGCTACACCTTC. It encodes CASSFDQGTSGYTF.

This clonotype was counted only a few times. The rearrangement links TRBV9 to TRBJ2-3; 7 bases map to TRBD2. Germline lookup yields CDR1 SGDLS and CDR2 YYNGEE. V shed 0 bases and J 1 base; nucleotides not matched to a gene: 5. The CDR3 has 16 residues. The DNA for the CDR3 is TGTGCCAGCAGCGTAGGGGGCGGGGGAGGCACAGATACGCAGTATTTT. Encoded protein: CASSVGGGGGTDTQYF.

In this sample, this clonotype turned up a few times. V is TRBV11-2 and J is TRBJ2-1; D is undetermined. This CDR3 has 12 amino acids. V lost 1 base and J lost 10, with 8 bases in between. Germline V gene data show CDR1 as SGHAT and CDR2 as FQNNGV. The CDR3 DNA follows: TGTGCCAGCAGCTTAGCAGTAGGAGAGCAGTTCTTC. Translated, it gives CASSLAVGEQFF.

This rearrangement joins TRBV7-9 to TRBJ1-1; 11 bases match TRBD1. The trim removed 2 bases at V and 7 bases at J, leaving 3 bases unmatched. CDR1 SEHNR and CDR2 FQNEAQ come from the germline V gene (reference sequence). The CDR3 is 14 residues long. The CDR3 here is CASSLSDRGLEAFF. The CDR3 nucleotides read TGTGCCAGCAGCTTATCGGACAGGGGGCTTGAAGCTTTCTTT.

The V and J genes are TRBV18 and TRBJ2-1; 14 bases match TRBD2. Germline CDR1 reads KGHSH; CDR2 reads LQKENI. V shed 6 bases and J 2 bases; nucleotides not matched to a gene: 6. The CDR3 is made up of 17 amino acids. This chain's CDR3 is CASSPGLAGVAYNEQFF. The CDR3 DNA reads TGTGCCAGCTCGCCGGGACTAGCGGGAGTGGCCTACAATGAGCAGTTCTTC.

This chain connects TRBV2 to TRBJ2-2; 10 positions agree with TRBD1. The trim removed 7 bases at V and 6 bases at J, leaving 8 bases unmatched. The germline V gene encodes CDR1 SNHLY and CDR2 FYNNEI. The CDR3 has 15 amino acids. The CDR3 DNA reads as TGTGCCAGCAACCCACGGACAGGGGGTCCCGGGGAGCTGTTTTTT. Its protein product is CASNPRTGGPGELFF.

Only a few counts were recorded for this clonotype. CDR3 loop: CASSLSSWGSDQPQHF. DNA for the CDR3: TGTGCCAGCAGCTTATCCTCCTGGGGATCAGATCAGCCCCAGCATTTT. The V call is TRBV7-6, the J call TRBJ1-5; no clear D gene. The length of the CDR3 is 16 residues. V shed 2 bases and J shed 5 bases, with 16 bases lying between them. Germline V gives CDR1 SGHVS, CDR2 FNYEAQ.

The table lists this clonotype with a few counts. V usage is TRBV2 and J usage is TRBJ2-1, with 8 bases fitting TRBD2. Germline CDR1 and CDR2: SNHLY and FYNNEI. The CDR3 runs 16 residues. Germline trimming cut 2 bases from V and 2 bases from J; bases unmatched to any gene: 5. DNA of the CDR3: TGTGCCAGCAGTGAAATGGGTAGCGGGACCTACAATGAGCAGTTCTTC. As protein: CASSEMGSGTYNEQFF.

This clonotype was recorded a few times. This chain uses TRBV11-2 with TRBJ2-2; no clear D. V gave up 4 bases and J gave up 3 bases, with 12 bases separating them. This CDR3 is built from 15 residues. CDR1 is SGHAT and CDR2 is FQNNGV in the germline V gene. CDR3 protein: CASSSRPEYTGELFF. The CDR3 DNA reads as TGTGCCAGCAGCTCGAGACCAGAGTACACCGGGGAGCTGTTTTTT.